This T cell receptor (beta chain) was captured by sequencing in a study of T cells in Graves' hyperthyroidism and ophthalmopathy. Overall study results and limits: Most thyroid clonotypes that were expanded above 0.001 also turned up in blood. The model made its ophthalmopathy prediction, and onset followed a median approximately six months later.

Uncontrolled infection, other autoimmune disease, pregnancy or lactation barred patients from enrollment. This clonotype has just a few counts. Its antigen is unknown. This CDR3 contains 18 residues. V was clipped by 4 bases and J by 5 bases; unmatched bases: 15. RNA transcripts were the template for amplifying TCR beta CDR3 regions. First-round RT-PCR targeting the TCR CDR3 was performed with the HTBI primer set. MiXCR, applied by TCRdb to the multiplex PCR reads, yields one record per CDR3 protein. The table has around 700,000 distinct CDR3 sequences, around 20% seen once; the top ten hold 16%. The receptor's source is a woman in her fifties or sixties with Graves' hyperthyroidism that later progressed to Graves' ophthalmopathy. This rearrangement joins TRBV12-3 or TRBV12-4 to TRBJ1-1; 11 bases line up with TRBD1. Source material: blood. CDR3 in amino acids: CASSYLGTGGIVDTEAFF. CDR3 bases: TGTGCCAGCAGTTACCTCGGGACAGGGGGGATCGTAGATACTGAAGCTTTCTTT.